The 2 T cell receptor beta chains presented below share a single source sample, sequenced in a study of blood T cell repertoires in COVID-19. Clones were read by immunoSEQ multiplex PCR, and TCRdb kept only the in-frame ones, dropping some. The sample carries 92,000 or so clones, roughly 78% recorded once. Material for sequencing was peripheral blood. Every receptor here comes from a woman older than 75 with acute or convalescent COVID-19.

The chain carries TRBV7-2 and TRBJ2-5; D remains ambiguous. CDR1 is SGHTA and CDR2 is FQGNSA in the germline V gene. Between the trimmed V and J ends, which lost 5 bases and 5 bases, there was a span of 6 bases. The length of the CDR3 is 11 residues. This CDR3 is CASSPQETQYF. As DNA, the CDR3 is TGTGCCAGCAGCCCCCAGGAGACCCAGTACTTC.

This clone occurred a few times. J is TRBJ1-2 and V is TRBV19, with 7 bases aligning to TRBD1. The J segment lost 0 bases and the V segment lost 3 bases, leaving 10 bases of the junction unmatched. The CDR3 covers 17 residues. Germline V gene sequence: CDR1 LNHDA, CDR2 SQIVND (reference sequence). Written as DNA, the CDR3 is TGTGCCAGTAGTATGTTCGGCGGGACAGTTACTAACTATGGCTACACCTTC. Its protein product is CASSMFGGTVTNYGYTF.